This is a list of T cell receptor beta chains from one sample in a study of cytomegalovirus exposure and HLA in healthy donors. Clones were read by immunoSEQ multiplex PCR, and TCRdb kept only the in-frame ones, dropping some. Of roughly 120,000 clones listed, around 80% are singletons. The sequenced sample was PBMCs. These receptors were obtained from a woman aged 25-40 years in good health and CMV-seronegative. Both conserved end residues are part of each CDR3. A D gene is named only where the DNA matches it firmly. Clone size is shown for a subset of rows, as once, few, many or a class of expanded clone.

j_call v_call clone_size d_call cdr3_aa cdr3_nt
TRBJ1-2 TRBV6-5 . TRBD1 CASIGQGVGYTF TGTGCCAGCATAGGACAGGGGGTTGGCTACACCTTC
TRBJ2-3 TRBV4-3 few TRBD2 CASSQRARERTDTQYF TGCGCCAGCAGTCAGAGGGCGCGGGAGAGGACAGATACGCAGTATTTT
TRBJ2-1 TRBV5-1 . . CAGSLGRGYNEQFF TGCGCCGGCAGCTTAGGACGGGGATACAATGAGCAGTTCTTC
TRBJ1-1 TRBV18 . . CASSPISVSVNTEAFF TGTGCCAGCTCACCGATATCTGTGTCAGTGAACACTGAAGCTTTCTTT
TRBJ1-4 TRBV6-1 . TRBD1 CASNLGGTGHEKLFF TGTGCCAGCAACCTAGGGGGGACAGGGCATGAAAAACTGTTTTTT
TRBJ1-4 TRBV6-5 few . CASSYESNEKLFF TGTGCCAGCAGTTACGAGAGTAATGAAAAACTGTTTTTT
TRBJ2-2 TRBV11-2 once . CASSSFSGTYNTGELFF TGTGCCAGCAGCTCTTTCTCCGGGACTTATAACACCGGGGAGCTGTTTTTT
TRBJ2-2 TRBV9 . . CASSGVSGNTGELFF TGTGCCAGCAGCGGTGTTTCAGGGAACACCGGGGAGCTGTTTTTT
TRBJ2-5 TRBV7-9 . . CASRVDIQETQYF TGTGCCAGCAGGGTTGACATTCAAGAGACCCAGTACTTC
TRBJ1-2 TRBV4-1 . TRBD1 CASSQVGRGGTYGYTF TGCGCCAGCAGCCAAGTTGGTAGAGGGGGCACCTATGGCTACACCTTC
TRBJ2-1 TRBV19 . TRBD1 CASSIGDREFF TGTGCCAGTAGTATTGGTGACAGGGAGTTCTTC
TRBJ2-3 TRBV18 . . CASSQIGVGTDTQYF TGTGCCAGCTCACAAATAGGGGTCGGCACAGATACGCAGTATTTT
TRBJ2-5 TRBV5-1 . TRBD1 CASSLGTGALTEETQYF TGCGCCAGCAGCTTGGGGACAGGGGCTCTCACAGAGGAGACCCAGTACTTC
TRBJ2-7 TRBV18 . . CASSPDSLSYEQYF TGTGCCAGCTCACCCGACAGCCTCTCCTACGAGCAGTACTTC
TRBJ2-2 TRBV27 few . CASSLYGTTNTGELFF TGTGCCAGCAGTTTATATGGGACAACCAACACCGGGGAGCTGTTTTTT
TRBJ2-2 TRBV27 . . CASGGRVDTGELFF TGTGCGTCTGGGGGCAGAGTTGACACCGGGGAGCTGTTTTTT
TRBJ1-1 TRBV18 . . CASSSLGQGDRTEAFF TGTGCCAGCTCGTCCCTAGGGCAAGGGGATCGAACTGAAGCTTTCTTT
TRBJ1-2 TRBV2 once TRBD1 CASSPAAGGRVNYTF TGTGCCAGCAGTCCGGCGGCAGGGGGACGTGTAAACTACACCTTC
TRBJ2-7 TRBV5-1 . TRBD1 CASSFPGGGVREQYF TGCGCCAGCAGCTTCCCAGGGGGTGGAGTACGCGAGCAGTACTTC
TRBJ2-1 TRBV9 . TRBD2 CASSASTSGLLTDEQFF TGTGCCAGCAGCGCGTCGACTAGCGGGCTACTTACCGATGAGCAGTTCTTC
TRBJ2-1 TRBV4-1 . . CASSQDGSPYNEQFF TGCGCCAGCAGCCAAGACGGGTCCCCCTACAATGAGCAGTTCTTC
TRBJ2-2 TRBV4-3 . TRBD2 CASSQDSGLAGGYTGELFF TGCGCCAGCAGCCAAGATTCGGGACTAGCGGGAGGATACACCGGGGAGCTGTTTTTT
TRBJ2-5 TRBV6-1 few TRBD2 CASSESAGDQETQYF TGTGCCAGCAGTGAATCAGCGGGGGACCAAGAGACCCAGTACTTC
TRBJ2-7 TRBV13 . . CASSLQYSPGSGYEQYF TGTGCCAGCAGCTTACAATACTCTCCCGGGAGCGGGTACGAGCAGTACTTC
TRBJ1-1 TRBV2 . . CASSGPMEGAFF TGTGCCAGCAGTGGGCCGATGGAGGGAGCTTTCTTT
TRBJ2-7 TRBV27 . TRBD2 CASGVSGGATYEQYF TGTGCCAGCGGGGTCAGCGGGGGGGCTACCTACGAGCAGTACTTC
TRBJ2-2 TRBV7-3 . TRBD2 CASSLGGRRTGELFF TGTGCCAGCAGCTTAGGCGGGAGAAGGACCGGGGAGCTGTTTTTT
TRBJ2-4 TRBV10-3 . TRBD1 CAISVDGQDIQYF TGTGCCATCAGTGTAGACGGACAGGACATTCAGTACTTC
TRBJ1-1 TRBV29-1 once TRBD1 CSVQNLHRGGLSNTEAFF TGCAGCGTTCAAAACCTACACAGGGGGGGCCTTTCGAACACTGAAGCTTTCTTT
TRBJ2-2 TRBV2 . . CASKYGEYNTGELFF TGTGCCAGCAAGTATGGGGAGTACAACACCGGGGAGCTGTTTTTT
TRBJ1-5 TRBV4-1 . . CASSPEVSRINQPQHF TGCGCCAGCAGCCCGGAGGTGTCACGGATCAATCAGCCCCAGCATTTT
TRBJ2-6 TRBV6-5 . . CASRRTSGANVLTF TGTGCCAGCAGGAGAACCTCTGGGGCCAACGTCCTGACTTTC
TRBJ1-1 TRBV15 few . CATSRDGVDAFF TGTGCCACCAGCAGAGACGGGGTGGATGCTTTCTTT
TRBJ1-1 TRBV5-6 . . CASSLLNTEAFF TGTGCCAGCAGCTTGTTAAACACTGAAGCTTTCTTT
TRBJ2-1 TRBV19 . . CASRLGSSYNEQFF TGTGCCAGCCGACTGGGTAGCTCCTACAATGAGCAGTTCTTC
TRBJ2-7 TRBV7-9 . . CSSSRGGGRAYEQYF TGTTCCAGCAGCCGAGGTGGGGGCAGGGCTTACGAGCAGTACTTC
TRBJ2-2 TRBV7-3 . TRBD2 CASSSTSVPNTGELFF TGTGCCAGCAGCTCCACTAGCGTTCCGAACACCGGGGAGCTGTTTTTT
TRBJ1-6 TRBV7-2 . . CASSLTDHNSPLHF TGTGCCAGCAGCCTGACAGATCATAATTCACCCCTCCACTTT
TRBJ1-5 TRBV6-5 . . CASSPLAGRGQPQHF TGTGCCAGCTCCCCCCTGGCGGGGAGGGGTCAGCCCCAGCATTTT
TRBJ2-3 TRBV2 . TRBD2 CASRGLAGGQGDTDTQYF TGTGCCAGTAGAGGACTAGCGGGAGGCCAAGGGGACACAGATACGCAGTATTTT
TRBJ2-4 TRBV20-1 . TRBD2 CSAPGGYIQYF TGCAGTGCACCGGGGGGTTACATTCAGTACTTC
TRBJ2-1 TRBV5-1 . TRBD2 CASSLGLWGLATPGEQFF TGCGCCAGCAGCTTGGGTTTGTGGGGACTAGCAACCCCCGGTGAGCAGTTCTTC
TRBJ1-5 TRBV5-1 . . CASSESGHAGQPQHF TGCGCCAGCAGCGAGTCGGGGCATGCGGGGCAGCCCCAGCATTTT
TRBJ2-2 TRBV6-5 . TRBD1 CASNTGTGNTGELFF TGTGCCAGCAACACCGGGACAGGGAACACCGGGGAGCTGTTTTTT
TRBJ1-2 TRBV13 . . CASRSRSLFGYTF TGTGCCAGCAGGTCTAGGAGTCTCTTTGGCTACACCTTC
TRBJ1-3 TRBV4-1 few TRBD1 CASSHPQGPGNTIYF TGCGCCAGCAGCCACCCACAGGGGCCTGGAAACACCATATATTTT
TRBJ1-2 TRBV5-4 . . CASSLTDQGGYGYTF TGTGCCAGCAGCTTGACAGATCAGGGTGGCTATGGCTACACCTTC
TRBJ2-7 TRBV7-8 . . CASSETRGPYEQYF TGTGCCAGCAGCGAAACCAGGGGACCCTACGAGCAGTACTTC
TRBJ1-3 TRBV6-5 . . CASSYASGGSGNTIYF TGTGCCAGCAGTTATGCGTCCGGGGGCTCTGGAAACACCATATATTTT
TRBJ1-1 TRBV7-9 . TRBD1 CASSPQGLGTEAFF TGTGCCAGCAGCCCACAGGGGTTAGGGACTGAAGCTTTCTTT
TRBJ2-2 TRBV5-6 . . CASSFDTSNGELFF TGTGCCAGCAGCTTTGATACTAGCAACGGGGAGCTGTTTTTT
TRBJ2-4 TRBV7-9 . TRBD1 CASSSRGPENIQYF TGTGCCAGCAGCTCTAGGGGGCCTGAAAACATTCAGTACTTC
TRBJ1-2 TRBV7-3 . TRBD1 CASSPTGGYGYTF TGTGCCAGCAGCCCGACAGGGGGCTATGGCTACACCTTC